This TCR beta chain came from a study of radiotherapy plus CTLA-4 blockade in lung cancer. Study information: Objective responses emerged in under 20% of patients, and around 29% attained disease control. Study results and caveats: Blood saw expansion of tumor-derived TCR clones after radiotherapy plus ipilimumab. How blood T cell clones changed early, along with interferon-beta, reportedly forecast response best.

Sequenced by immunoSEQ multiplex PCR; TCRdb stores in-frame clones only, minus some. Of approximately 100,000 clones in the sample, more than 70% were seen once. Comments on this clone: Its specificity is unknown.

Enrolled patients, whose metastatic non-small-cell lung cancer was chemo-refractory, received focal radiation plus CTLA-4 blockade with ipilimumab. This sequence originates from a human donor with non-small cell lung cancer that progressed on radiotherapy plus ipilimumab. Some clones in this sample may be carry-over from other donors' samples. The starting material was peripheral blood, obtained from a patient treated with radiotherapy plus ipilimumab.

This CDR3 reads CASSPRSFNGTDTQYF. The DNA of the CDR3 is TGTGCCAGCTCACCACGATCTTTCAACGGCACAGATACGCAGTATTTT. The V and J genes are TRBV18 and TRBJ2-3; D is unclear. The CDR3 totals 16 residues. V was clipped by 1 base and J by 1 base, with 12 bases between them. Germline V gene sequence: CDR1 KGHSH, CDR2 LQKENI.